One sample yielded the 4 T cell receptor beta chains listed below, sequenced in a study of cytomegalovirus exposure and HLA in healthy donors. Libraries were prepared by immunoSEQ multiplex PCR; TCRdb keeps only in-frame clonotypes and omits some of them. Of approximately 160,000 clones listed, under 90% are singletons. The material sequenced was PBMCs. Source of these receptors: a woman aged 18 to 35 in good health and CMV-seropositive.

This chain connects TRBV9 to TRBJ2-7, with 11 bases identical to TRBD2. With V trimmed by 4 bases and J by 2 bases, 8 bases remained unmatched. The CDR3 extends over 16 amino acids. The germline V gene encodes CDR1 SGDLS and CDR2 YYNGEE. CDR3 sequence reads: CASSSTGTSGTYEQYF. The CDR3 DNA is TGTGCCAGCAGCTCTACCGGGACTAGCGGAACCTACGAGCAGTACTTC.

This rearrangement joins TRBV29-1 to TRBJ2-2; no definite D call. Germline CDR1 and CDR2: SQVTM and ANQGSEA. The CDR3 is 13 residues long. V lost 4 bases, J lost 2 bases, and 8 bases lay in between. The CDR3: CSVGADNTGELFF. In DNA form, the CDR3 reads TGCAGCGTTGGGGCAGACAACACCGGGGAGCTGTTTTTT.

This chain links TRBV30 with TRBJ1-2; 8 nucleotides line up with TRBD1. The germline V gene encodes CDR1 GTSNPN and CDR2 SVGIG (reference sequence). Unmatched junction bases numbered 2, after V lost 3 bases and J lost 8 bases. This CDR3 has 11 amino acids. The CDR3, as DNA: TGTGCCTGGAGCGCAGGGGGCGGCTACACCTTC. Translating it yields CAWSAGGGYTF.

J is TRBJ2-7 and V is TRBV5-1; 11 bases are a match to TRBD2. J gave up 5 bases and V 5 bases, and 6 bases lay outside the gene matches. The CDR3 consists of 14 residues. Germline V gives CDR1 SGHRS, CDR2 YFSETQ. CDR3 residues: CASRGVTSGNEQYF. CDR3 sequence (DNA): TGCGCCAGCAGGGGGGTGACTAGCGGGAACGAGCAGTACTTC.